This T cell receptor beta chain was identified during a study of blood T cell repertoires in COVID-19. Study overall: Acute-phase and convalescent COVID-19 samples originated in the United States, Italy and Spain. The cDNA or gDNA used as material had been derived from T cells, B-cell-depleted T cells, or PBMCs.

In the original workflow: For nucleated cells, counts were estimated from reference gene primer amplification. Profiled with immunoSEQ multiplex PCR; TCRdb holds only in-frame clones, not every one. Clone size and V and J calls were adopted from that table, with D and trimming inferred from the DNA. The table includes some 100,000 clones, roughly 90% detected once. CDR3 length: 15 residues. With 3 bases clipped from V and 9 bases from J, the junction kept 6 bases outside the gene matches. In germline, CDR1 is LNHDA, CDR2 SQIVND (reference sequence). The sample was peripheral blood. This TCR was recovered from a man between 65 and 85 years old with acute or convalescent COVID-19. This chain uses TRBV19 with TRBJ2-1; 12 positions agree with TRBD2. The CDR3 coding sequence is TGTGCCAGTAGTATTACACTAGCGGGAGGAGGTGAGCAGTTCTTC. Protein product: CASSITLAGGGEQFF.